Listed below are T cell receptor beta chains from one sample, sequenced in a study of glioma-infiltrating T cells after dendritic cell vaccination. Sequencing used immunoSEQ multiplex PCR; TCRdb keeps in-frame clones, though not all of them. The sample includes roughly 23,000 clones, more than 65% seen only once; the top ten take 35% to 40%. The sample in question was blood, obtained before dendritic cell vaccination. Receptors originate from a human donor with glioblastoma. Each CDR3 is given without its conserved first and last residue.

CDR3aa: ASSPRGGGGYEQY
v_gene: TRBV7-3
j_gene: NA

CDR3aa: ASSPMGPGLLEPQH
v_gene: TRBV7-8
j_gene: TRBJ1-5

CDR3aa: ASSGGGGLETQY
v_gene: TRBV2
j_gene: TRBJ2-5

CDR3aa: ASSLGGSGRGANEQF
v_gene: TRBV7-2
j_gene: TRBJ2-1

CDR3aa: ASSPLAHTDTQY
v_gene: TRBV19
j_gene: TRBJ2-3

CDR3aa: ASSPVGYQETQY
v_gene: TRBV7-9
j_gene: TRBJ2-5

CDR3aa: ASSPRSSYEQY
v_gene: TRBV28
j_gene: TRBJ2-7

CDR3aa: ASSVAGEGVAGTDTQY
v_gene: TRBV7-2
j_gene: TRBJ2-3

CDR3aa: ASSPRDRLNEQY
v_gene: TRBV18
j_gene: TRBJ2-7

CDR3aa: AISEGTSNEQF
v_gene: TRBV10-3
j_gene: TRBJ2-1

CDR3aa: ASSASLGIDRVGYGYT
v_gene: TRBV9
j_gene: TRBJ1-2

CDR3aa: ASSEPETFRGGNTIY
v_gene: TRBV10-1
j_gene: TRBJ1-3

CDR3aa: ASSLGTSGTYEQY
v_gene: TRBV7-2
j_gene: TRBJ2-7

CDR3aa: ASSRGSLQETQY
v_gene: TRBV7-2
j_gene: TRBJ2-5

CDR3aa: ASSLRERGEQY
v_gene: TRBV11-2
j_gene: TRBJ2-7

CDR3aa: ASSLGGNDEKLF
v_gene: TRBV7-9
j_gene: TRBJ1-4

CDR3aa: ASSQETGVFPGANVLT
v_gene: TRBV14
j_gene: TRBJ2-6

CDR3aa: ASSRDSSSGGELF
v_gene: TRBV7-2
j_gene: TRBJ2-2

CDR3aa: ASSLGIAGGKTDTQY
v_gene: TRBV7-2
j_gene: TRBJ2-3

CDR3aa: ASSWGGSGTDTQY
v_gene: TRBV5-1
j_gene: TRBJ2-3

CDR3aa: ASSIFHESETQY
v_gene: TRBV19
j_gene: TRBJ2-5

CDR3aa: ASSRTEGYTEAF
v_gene: TRBV5-4
j_gene: TRBJ1-1

CDR3aa: SAEREREQY
v_gene: TRBV20-1
j_gene: TRBJ2-7

CDR3aa: ASRPRLADYEQY
v_gene: TRBV27
j_gene: TRBJ2-7

CDR3aa: ASSARQGPSSTDTQY
v_gene: TRBV7-3
j_gene: TRBJ2-3

CDR3aa: ASSGWSSGANVLT
v_gene: TRBV2
j_gene: TRBJ2-6

CDR3aa: ASSLWGRGVDGYT
v_gene: TRBV11-2
j_gene: TRBJ1-2

CDR3aa: ASRKNFGQPQH
v_gene: TRBV6-1
j_gene: TRBJ1-5

CDR3aa: ASSPNPAGNSGANVLT
v_gene: TRBV7-9
j_gene: TRBJ2-6

CDR3aa: ASSGRDTGELF
v_gene: TRBV19
j_gene: TRBJ2-2

CDR3aa: ATSRDLAGVGEQF
v_gene: TRBV15
j_gene: TRBJ2-1

CDR3aa: ASSGGELEQY
v_gene: TRBV7-9
j_gene: TRBJ2-7

CDR3aa: ASSFQDRGLLT
v_gene: TRBV6-1
j_gene: TRBJ2-6

CDR3aa: ASSFRGGTEAF
v_gene: TRBV7-2
j_gene: TRBJ1-1

CDR3aa: AWVRAGGLNTEAF
v_gene: TRBV30
j_gene: TRBJ1-1

CDR3aa: ASSPTGERGEQY
v_gene: TRBV19
j_gene: TRBJ2-7

CDR3aa: ASSQDWRLAGEAATGELF
v_gene: TRBV4-2
j_gene: TRBJ2-2

CDR3aa: ASSQGAGGHSTGELF
v_gene: TRBV4-3
j_gene: TRBJ2-2

CDR3aa: ASSSQDQPQH
v_gene: TRBV7-9
j_gene: TRBJ1-5

CDR3aa: AWSVGLDGNEQF
v_gene: TRBV30
j_gene: TRBJ2-1

CDR3aa: ASSSAGTGVGEQY
v_gene: TRBV7-8
j_gene: TRBJ2-7

CDR3aa: ASSIPPLAGGPTDTQY
v_gene: TRBV19
j_gene: TRBJ2-3

CDR3aa: ASRKAFSSYNEQF
v_gene: TRBV6-5
j_gene: TRBJ2-1

CDR3aa: ASSRTGRGTEAF
v_gene: TRBV5-1
j_gene: TRBJ1-1

CDR3aa: ASSIRAGGLTGELF
v_gene: TRBV19
j_gene: TRBJ2-2

CDR3aa: ASSARTTDTQY
v_gene: TRBV9
j_gene: TRBJ2-3

CDR3aa: ASSPHGLAGDEQF
v_gene: TRBV7-3
j_gene: TRBJ2-1

CDR3aa: ASSVAPLGQGVRTDTQY
v_gene: TRBV9
j_gene: TRBJ2-3

CDR3aa: ASSSLAGGTGELF
v_gene: TRBV6-4
j_gene: TRBJ2-2

CDR3aa: ASWVASTGELF
v_gene: TRBV28
j_gene: TRBJ2-2

CDR3aa: ASSLGSRQEQY
v_gene: TRBV7-2
j_gene: TRBJ2-5

CDR3aa: AISVSAVGRSVDEQF
v_gene: TRBV10-3
j_gene: TRBJ2-1

CDR3aa: ASRLQPGGNYGYT
v_gene: TRBV7-2
j_gene: TRBJ1-2

CDR3aa: ASSPTPIEPQH
v_gene: TRBV6-1
j_gene: TRBJ1-5